The clone carrying this T cell receptor (beta chain) was detected only a few times. What it binds is unknown. Sequenced with the Oncomine TCR Beta short-read assay was DNA taken from cultured CD4+ T cells. TCRdb called the PCR reads again in MiXCR, with one record for every CDR3 protein. The data contain tens of thousands of distinct CDR3 sequences, 25% to 35% of them singletons. Stated time point: late sampling 161 to 241 days after vaccination in a few convalescent patients. The treatment here: approximately nine-day PBMC culture with coronavirus spike peptide pools or control peptides (ViraFEST assay). This CDR3 is 16 amino acids long. J gave up 5 bases and V 2 bases, and 9 bases lay outside the gene matches. CDR1 and CDR2 (germline): WNHNN, SYGVQD (reference sequence). The data originate from a study of vaccination and CD4 T cells after COVID-19.

This rearrangement joins TRBV10-1 to TRBJ1-2; 9 bases agree with TRBD1. The specimen was CD4+ T cells from blood, cultured in vitro, collected about 7 months after SARS-CoV-2 vaccination. The receptor comes from a human donor who had recovered from COVID-19. The CDR3 here is CASSEVGTGFGYGYTF. CDR3 DNA: TGCGCCAGCAGTGAGGTCGGGACAGGGTTCGGGTATGGCTACACCTTC.